This is a list of T cell receptor beta chains from one sample in a study of T cells after yellow fever vaccination. A single record per CDR3 protein comes from TCRdb applying MiXCR to the 5' RACE reads. The data hold over 150,000 distinct CDR3 sequences, with about 7% observed a single time. Sequences were derived from CD4+ T cells sorted from PBMCs, sampled more than 4 days after the first yellow fever vaccination. These receptors were taken from a man aged 18 to 29 who received the YFV17D yellow fever vaccine. CDR3s include the opening cysteine and the closing phenylalanine or tryptophan. Fields, in order: clone size, V gene, CDR3 protein. Size is stated for part of the rows, as once, few or many counts, or as a class when the clone is expanded.

clone size: many; V gene: TRBV30; CDR3 protein: CASLRGENIQYF
clone size: many; V gene: TRBV7-9; CDR3 protein: CASSGLNTEAFF
clone size: many; V gene: TRBV7-2; CDR3 protein: CASRGTGDYEQYF
clone size: many; V gene: TRBV7-2; CDR3 protein: CASSLDPSPHNEQFF
clone size: many; V gene: TRBV12-3/TRBV12-4; CDR3 protein: CASSLRGLNTGELFF
clone size: many; V gene: TRBV30; CDR3 protein: CAWSVGTKETQYF
clone size: NA; V gene: TRBV5-1; CDR3 protein: CASSLNQGRNSPLHF
clone size: NA; V gene: TRBV5-4; CDR3 protein: CASDRDRNTDTQYF
clone size: many; V gene: TRBV6-2/TRBV6-3; CDR3 protein: CASSFRTDNSPLHF
clone size: few; V gene: TRBV6-2/TRBV6-3; CDR3 protein: CASSGQGHYNEQFF
clone size: NA; V gene: TRBV19; CDR3 protein: CASSIEQGRGQPQHF
clone size: few; V gene: TRBV3-1; CDR3 protein: CASETTAGGPGEQFF
clone size: many; V gene: TRBV5-1; CDR3 protein: CASSAQGRGNYGYTF
clone size: few; V gene: TRBV7-2; CDR3 protein: CASSLGPRIEAFF
clone size: many; V gene: TRBV5-4; CDR3 protein: CASSSSGQRTDTQYF
clone size: NA; V gene: TRBV5-1; CDR3 protein: CSTRPRPWGTDTQYF
clone size: NA; V gene: TRBV6-5; CDR3 protein: CASSSDYREVVYGYTF
clone size: few; V gene: TRBV30; CDR3 protein: CASRDRGRNEAFF
clone size: many; V gene: TRBV28; CDR3 protein: CASIPTDINQPQHF
clone size: many; V gene: TRBV19; CDR3 protein: CASSILEGAGYTEAFF
clone size: many; V gene: TRBV4-1; CDR3 protein: CASSQPGRRYTF
clone size: NA; V gene: TRBV5-1; CDR3 protein: CASSFPGEETQYF
clone size: many; V gene: TRBV7-2; CDR3 protein: CASSLAASEGGELFF
clone size: many; V gene: TRBV20-1; CDR3 protein: CSAPYTDTQYF
clone size: many; V gene: TRBV20-1; CDR3 protein: CSARWDTEAFF
clone size: NA; V gene: TRBV20-1; CDR3 protein: CSANDPGTINGYTF
clone size: few; V gene: TRBV20-1; CDR3 protein: CSAPEAGTNQPQHF
clone size: NA; V gene: TRBV9; CDR3 protein: CASSVETGGNTEAFF
clone size: many; V gene: TRBV4-2; CDR3 protein: CASSARRWNNSGNTIYF